Each of the 23 T cell receptor beta chains below was sequenced from the same sample in a study of spatial heterogeneity in lung cancer (dated by TCRdb to between 2018 and 2020). The library was obtained by 5' RACE. The reads were generated on a NextSeq 500. TCRdb reprocessed the public reads (quality trimming at Q25 with fastp, clone calling with MiXCR) and kept in-frame beta chains. Each CDR3 protein gets just one entry, which takes the most common genes and DNA from the rows behind it. The sample includes about 50,000 distinct CDR3 sequences, with around 7.7% observed a single time. Approximately 40% of the sample is held by the ten biggest clonotypes. What the time point label conveys for this sample: blood at routine non-recurrence follow-up after resection. TCR sequencing used whole RNA extracted from tumor and nontumor lung tissue, or from cryopreserved PBMC samples, without cell sorting. The sample here was PBMCs, taken at follow-up. All receptors derive from a female donor with early-stage non-small cell lung cancer.

This clonotype was counted only a few times. The J gene is TRBJ1-1, the V gene TRBV27; D is unclear. With 7 bases removed from V and 6 bases from J, the gap between germline ends came to 18 bases. This CDR3 has 14 residues. Looked up from germline, CDR1 is MNHEY and CDR2 is SMNVEV (reference sequence). In DNA, the CDR3 is TGTGCCAGCACGCATAGACCCGGGAGAGCTGAAGCTTTCTTT. It encodes CASTHRPGRAEAFF.

This clonotype came up many times. J is TRBJ2-3 and V is TRBV28; unclear D gene. This CDR3 comprises 12 residues. Germline CDR1 is MDHEN and CDR2 is SYDVKM. V was pared by 3 bases and J by 5 bases, with 6 bases between. The CDR3 DNA follows: TGTGCCAGCAGTTTTCCTGAAGATACGCAGTATTTT. It yields the protein CASSFPEDTQYF.

This clonotype was found many times. The chain carries TRBV12-3 or TRBV12-4 and TRBJ1-5, with a possible D match to TRBD1 (6 bases). Trimming removed 6 bases at V and 6 bases at J, with 15 bases between. The CDR3 is 14 residues long. CDR3 bases: TGTGCCAGCAGCCTCATCAGGGGCACTCAGCCCCAGCATTTT. It specifies CASSLIRGTQPQHF.

J is TRBJ2-2 and V is TRBV29-1; possible D gene TRBD1, 7 bases. V lost 5 bases and J lost 3, with 13 bases in between. The CDR3 length is 14 residues. The germline V gene has CDR1 SQVTM and CDR2 ANQGSEA. Here the CDR3 DNA reads TGCAGCGTTCGCAGGGGGGCAGACACCGGGGAGCTGTTTTTT. This codes for CSVRRGADTGELFF.

This clonotype has a count of ten or more. The chain couples TRBV5-4 to TRBJ2-7; 13 bases match TRBD2. This CDR3 contains 16 residues. V lost 0 bases to trimming and J lost 2 bases; unmatched junction nucleotides: 2. Germline V lookup: CDR1 SGHNT, CDR2 YYREEE (reference sequence). The CDR3 DNA is TGTGCCAGCAGCTTGGTGGGACTAGCGGGGACCTACGAGCAGTACTTC. Its protein is CASSLVGLAGTYEQYF.

This clonotype was recorded a few times. The chain joins TRBV5-1 to TRBJ1-4; a possible D gene is TRBD1 (5 bases). Germline values: CDR1 SGHRS, CDR2 YFSETQ. CDR3 size: 14 residues. V was trimmed by 0 bases and J by 4 bases, leaving 7 bases between them. The CDR3 DNA sequence: TGCGCCAGCAGCTTGGAGGGGAATAATGAAAAACTGTTTTTT. Translating gives CASSLEGNNEKLFF.

This clonotype was seen ten or more times. J is TRBJ1-4 and V is TRBV5-1; 10 bases are shared with TRBD1. This CDR3 contains 15 residues. V shed 4 bases and J 4 bases; nucleotides not matched to a gene: 4. Germline V CDR1 and CDR2: SGHRS, YFSETQ. The CDR3 spells CASSPGQGFNEKLFF. The CDR3 nucleotides read TGCGCCAGCAGCCCGGGACAGGGGTTTAATGAAAAACTGTTTTTT.

This clonotype was observed many times. The rearrangement links TRBV10-1 to TRBJ1-2; D gene unclear. CDR3 size: 13 residues. Looked up from germline, CDR1 is WNHNN and CDR2 is SYGVQD (reference sequence). V was shortened by 3 bases and J by 7 bases, with 12 bases between the two germline ends. The CDR3 DNA sequence: TGCGCCAGCAGTGATTATCCGGGCGGTGGCTACACCTTC. It specifies CASSDYPGGGYTF.

This clonotype has ten or more counts. The chain carries TRBV12-3 or TRBV12-4 and TRBJ1-1; 7 nucleotides agree with TRBD1. The CDR3 spans 14 residues. Trimming removed 6 bases from V and 5 bases from J; junction bases left unmatched: 9. The CDR3 sequence: CASREQGTWTEAFF. The CDR3 nucleotides read TGTGCCAGCAGGGAACAGGGGACCTGGACTGAAGCTTTCTTT.

This clonotype was detected ten times or more. The V gene is TRBV7-9, the J gene TRBJ2-1, with TRBD2 matching 8 bases. The CDR3 spans 13 residues. The germline CDR1 and CDR2 sequences are SEHNR and FQNEAQ (reference sequence). V was clipped by 0 bases and J by 9 bases; unmatched bases: 1. The CDR3 DNA reads TGTGCCAGCAGCTTAGCCGGGACTAGTGAGCAGTTCTTC. Translated: CASSLAGTSEQFF.

This clonotype has ten or more counts. The chain employs TRBV6-5 and TRBJ2-3; unclear D gene. CDR1 MNHEY and CDR2 SVGAGI come from the germline V gene. The ends were cut back, 7 bases at V and 2 bases at J, with 10 bases in the middle. The CDR3 is made up of 13 amino acids. The CDR3 reads CASNAWATDTQYF. The CDR3 DNA reads TGTGCCAGCAATGCTTGGGCCACAGATACGCAGTATTTT.

This chain uses TRBV5-1 with TRBJ1-1; the match to TRBD1 covers 9 bases. Germline assignment: CDR1 SGHRS and CDR2 YFSETQ. J lost 7 bases, V lost 5 bases, and 6 bases had no gene match. The length of the CDR3 is 13 residues. The CDR3 DNA follows: TGCGCCAGCAGTTTACAGGGACAGGGTGAAGCTTTCTTT. This codes for CASSLQGQGEAFF.

This clonotype was observed a few times. The genes are TRBV24-1 and TRBJ2-3; no clear D gene. This CDR3 is 18 amino acids long. CDR1 is KGHDR, CDR2 SFDVKD, per germline. V was trimmed by 0 bases and J by 0 bases, leaving 15 bases between them. CDR3 coding DNA: TGTGCCACCAGTGATTTGAGCTCGCAGGCCACTAGCACAGATACGCAGTATTTT. Translation gives CATSDLSSQATSTDTQYF.

The V call is TRBV14, the J call TRBJ2-7; D gene unclear. The CDR3 extends over 14 amino acids. Looked up from germline, CDR1 is SGHDN and CDR2 is FVKESK. Trimming shortened V by 3 bases and J by 2 bases, and 11 bases separated the two germline ends. The CDR3 sequence: CASSHLDGTYEQYF. The CDR3 DNA reads as TGTGCCAGCAGCCATCTCGACGGAACCTACGAGCAGTACTTC.

This clonotype was counted many times. The rearrangement uses TRBV28 and TRBJ2-7; 8 nucleotides line up with TRBD1. CDR1 and CDR2 from the germline V gene are MDHEN and SYDVKM. V gave up 10 bases and J gave up 4 bases; unmatched junction bases: 12. The CDR3 is made up of 14 amino acids. In DNA form, the CDR3 reads TGTGCCACGAGTCGGACAGGGCCGGTTTACGAGCAGTACTTC. Translation gives CATSRTGPVYEQYF.

This clonotype was observed at least ten times. The missing conserved phenylalanine or tryptophan at the end of this CDR3 makes a read error likely. The CDR3 sequence: CASTARDRYHEQYS. The DNA for the CDR3 is TGTGCCAGCACCGCCCGGGACAGGTACCACGAGCAGTACTCC. The rearrangement uses TRBV7-2 and TRBJ2-7; 8 bases align to TRBD1. Trimming cost V 7 bases and J 5 bases; bases outside gene matches: 10. The germline CDR1 and CDR2 sequences are SGHTA and FQGNSA. The CDR3 is made up of 14 amino acids.

The rearrangement joins TRBV6-2 or TRBV6-3 to TRBJ1-2; D not certain. V lost 0 bases and J lost 2, with 4 bases in between. Germline CDR1 is MNHEY and CDR2 is SVGEGT. This CDR3 has 13 amino acids. The CDR3 spells CASSYSSNYGYTF. The CDR3 coding sequence is TGTGCCAGCAGTTACTCGTCCAACTATGGCTACACCTTC.

The chain is built from TRBV6-5 and TRBJ1-2; D call uncertain. CDR1 and CDR2 from the germline V gene are MNHEY and SVGAGI. Trimming removed 4 bases from V and 4 bases from J, with 10 bases in between. The CDR3 spans 13 residues. The DNA for the CDR3 is TGTGCCAGCAGTTTGGGAGATCTCTATGGCTACACCTTC. Its translation: CASSLGDLYGYTF.

This clonotype showed up many times. The DNA of the CDR3 is TGTGCCAGTACTTCCGGGACAGCAGCCTCTGGGGCCAACGTCCTGACTTTC. Translation gives CASTSGTAASGANVLTF. The J gene is TRBJ2-6, the V gene TRBV19; 7 bases are shared with TRBD1. The CDR3 runs 17 residues. J gave up 0 bases and V 7 bases, and 9 bases lay outside the gene matches. Per the germline V gene, CDR1 is LNHDA and CDR2 is SQIVND (reference sequence).

This clonotype has at least ten counts. The rearrangement joins TRBV4-1 to TRBJ1-5, with D possibly being TRBD1 (5 bases). The CDR3 consists of 13 residues. Per the germline V gene, CDR1 is MGHRA and CDR2 is YSYEKL. V lost 3 bases, J lost 7 bases, and 10 bases lay in between. CDR3: CASSHPAGQPQHF. As DNA, the CDR3 is TGCGCCAGCAGCCACCCCGCAGGGCAGCCCCAGCATTTT.

The chain recombines TRBV6-2 or TRBV6-3 with TRBJ2-1; 11 bases fit TRBD2. The length of the CDR3 is 15 residues. V lost 6 bases, J lost 10 bases, and 11 bases stayed unmatched. Germline CDR1 is MNHEY and CDR2 is SVGEGT. CDR3 bases: TGTGCCAGCAGCTCTACCGGGACTAGCGGACGGGAGCAGTTCTTC. Protein sequence: CASSSTGTSGREQFF.

This clonotype showed up just a few times. The rearrangement uses TRBV6-1 and TRBJ2-5; TRBD2 matches 7 bases. Germline loops: CDR1 MNHNS, CDR2 SASEGT. With 4 bases clipped from V and 5 bases from J, the junction kept 4 bases outside the gene matches. The CDR3 contains 13 residues. The CDR3 spells CASSGRGKETQYF. In nucleotides, the CDR3 is TGTGCCAGCAGTGGGCGGGGGAAGGAGACCCAGTACTTC.

Remarks on this clonotype: A much larger clone sits a single nucleotide away, making a read error possible. The chain has TRBV7-2 and TRBJ2-1; 7 nucleotides agree with TRBD2. Per germline, CDR1 SGHTA and CDR2 FQGNSA. The trim removed 7 bases at V and 0 bases at J, leaving 6 bases unmatched. The CDR3 has 15 amino acids. The CDR3 reads CASNRAGSSYNEQFF. CDR3 nucleotide sequence: TGTGCCAGCAACCGAGCGGGGAGCTCCTACAATGAGCAGTTCTTC. Filled out from reference TRBV7-2 and TRBJ2-1, the complete variable domain reads GAGVSQSPSNKVTEKGKDVELRCDPISGHTALYWYRQSLGQGLEFLIYFQGNSAPDKSGLPSDRFSAERTGGSVSTLTIQRTQQEDSAVYLCASNRAGSSYNEQFFGPGTRLTVL.